The 23 T cell receptor beta chains presented below share a single source sample, sequenced in a study of blood T cell repertoires in COVID-19 (dated by TCRdb to about 2020). Library method: the immunoSEQ multiplex PCR assay. The source is immuneACCESS, and TCRdb retained only in-frame sequences with V and J called. Part of the clones is not carried over; for the studies checked, unresolved V genes explain less than half of this, and the remainder is unexplained. The sample table contains around 100,000 clones; only one count was recorded for about 85% of them. The top ten hold roughly 12% of the sample. Sequenced sample: peripheral blood. The receptor set was obtained from a man aged 45-60 years with active or convalescent COVID-19.

For this clone: At one end, the junction sequence differs from germline, possibly due to a read error. The chain uses TRBV19 and TRBJ1-2; TRBD1 might be the D (5 bases). CDR3 length equals 14 residues. CDR1 is LNHDA, CDR2 SQIVND, per germline (reference sequence). The CDR3 DNA sequence: TGTGCCAGTAGGATAGACAGTTCCGAAGTGGGCTACACCTTC. It translates to CASRIDSSEVGYTF.

The gene calls are TRBV5-1 and TRBJ2-1; 9 bases align to TRBD2. The CDR3 covers 16 residues. V lost 5 bases and J lost 3; bases outside the gene matches: 9. CDR1 SGHRS and CDR2 YFSETQ come from the germline V gene. This CDR3 is CASSSSSGTHYNEQFF. CDR3 coding DNA: TGCGCCAGCAGTTCGTCTAGCGGGACCCACTACAATGAGCAGTTCTTC.

The V and J genes are TRBV18 and TRBJ2-6; D is unresolved. The CDR3 runs 14 residues. The V and J ends lost 8 bases and 0 bases respectively, with 8 bases between them. Germline loops: CDR1 KGHSH, CDR2 LQKENI. The CDR3 protein is CASRTYSGANVLTF. CDR3 DNA sequence: TGTGCCAGCCGAACTTACTCTGGGGCCAACGTCCTGACTTTC. The whole variable domain, filled in from reference TRBV18 and TRBJ2-6, reads NAGVMQNPRHLVRRRGQEARLRCSPMKGHSHVYWYRQLPEEGLKFMVYLQKENIIDESGMPKERFSAEFPKEGPSILRIQQVVRGDSAAYFCASRTYSGANVLTFGAGSRLTVL.

The count of this clone is one. The chain recombines TRBV2 with TRBJ1-4, with D maybe TRBD1 (6 bases). Looked up from germline, CDR1 is SNHLY and CDR2 is FYNNEI. The CDR3 is made up of 14 amino acids. Trimming removed 6 bases at V and 8 bases at J, with 16 bases between. Here the CDR3 reads CASSEQGNQEKLFF. CDR3 DNA: TGTGCCAGCAGCGAACAGGGAAACCAGGAAAAACTGTTTTTT.

The chain uses TRBV5-4 and TRBJ2-3; 9 positions match TRBD2. This CDR3 has 14 residues. CDR1 SGHNT and CDR2 YYREEE come from the germline V gene (reference sequence). The trim removed 2 bases at V and 7 bases at J, leaving 5 bases unmatched. The DNA of the CDR3 is TGTGCCAGCAGCTTTAGCGGGAGCGTTAATACGCAGTATTTT. Its protein product is CASSFSGSVNTQYF.

The J gene is TRBJ2-1, the V gene TRBV6-1; 9 bases map to TRBD2. Looked up from germline, CDR1 is MNHNS and CDR2 is SASEGT. There are 16 residues in the CDR3. With V trimmed by 2 bases and J by 4 bases, 6 bases remained unmatched. The CDR3 DNA is TGTGCCAGCAGTGAACTAGCGGGATCACAATACAATGAGCAGTTCTTC. It encodes CASSELAGSQYNEQFF.

This clone was counted between two and nine times. This CDR3 reads CASSPHWRMNTEAFF. Here the CDR3 DNA reads TGCGCCAGCAGTCCCCACTGGCGGATGAACACTGAAGCTTTCTTT. The V and J genes are TRBV23-1 and TRBJ1-1, with unresolved D. TRBV23-1 is placed among ORFs of uncertain function. CDR3 size: 15 residues. V lost 4 bases and J 0 bases, leaving 12 bases between the germline ends.

The chain is built from TRBV6-5 and TRBJ2-1; D may be TRBD2 (7 bases). Germline CDR1 reads MNHEY; CDR2 reads SVGAGI. This CDR3 is 15 amino acids long. Trimming shortened V by 0 bases and J by 12 bases, and 18 bases separated the two germline ends. CDR3 amino acids: CASSYSRDGAGAQFF. The CDR3, as DNA: TGTGCCAGCAGTTACTCGAGAGATGGTGCGGGGGCGCAGTTCTTC.

With regard to this clone: Other DNA sequences of this sample code for an identical CDR3. The chain is built from TRBV7-9 and TRBJ1-4; TRBD1 matches 10 bases. The V segment lost 5 bases and the J segment 7 bases; nucleotides outside the gene matches: 4. The CDR3 extends over 14 amino acids. Germline assignment: CDR1 SEHNR and CDR2 FQNEAQ (reference sequence). Here the CDR3 reads CASSLGQGGEKLFF. DNA of the CDR3: TGTGCCAGCAGCCTCGGACAGGGGGGTGAAAAACTGTTTTTT.

The chain couples TRBV27 to TRBJ1-5; 7 nucleotides line up with TRBD1. Germline V CDR1 and CDR2: MNHEY, SMNVEV (reference sequence). The V gene end was trimmed by 8 bases and the J gene end by 6 bases; junction bases not matched to a gene: 13. This CDR3 region has 15 residues. The CDR3 is CASRTFTGESQPQHF. The CDR3, as DNA: TGTGCCAGCCGAACCTTTACAGGGGAAAGTCAGCCCCAGCATTTT.

The rearrangement joins TRBV3-1 (or the pseudogene TRBV3-2) to TRBJ2-5, with 9 bases that match TRBD2. V shed 6 bases and J 3 bases; nucleotides not matched to a gene: 5. There are 14 residues in the CDR3. CDR1 and CDR2 from the germline V gene are LGHDT and YNNKEL (reference sequence). CDR3 region: CASSSTSGKETQYF. Written as DNA, the CDR3 is TGTGCCAGCAGTTCGACTAGCGGTAAAGAGACCCAGTACTTC.

V usage is TRBV19 and J usage is TRBJ1-6, with TRBD1 matching over 8 bases. Germline V gene data show CDR1 as LNHDA and CDR2 as SQIVND (reference sequence). The junction had 5 bases not matched to a gene; V was cut back by 6 bases and J by 16 bases. The CDR3 spans 11 residues. The CDR3 region is CASRDRDLLHF. In DNA, the CDR3 is TGTGCCAGTAGGGACAGGGACCTTCTCCACTTT.

The J gene is TRBJ2-1, the V gene TRBV23-1; 7 positions agree with TRBD2. TRBV23-1 is reported as an ORF; its role is uncertain. V trimming: 6 bases; J trimming: 8 bases; junction bases outside the gene matches: 7. The length of the CDR3 is 13 residues. As DNA, the CDR3 is TGCGCCAGCAGCATAGGACTAGGCTATGAGCAGTTCTTC. Translating it yields CASSIGLGYEQFF.

V is TRBV6-5 and J is TRBJ1-2; D may be TRBD1 (6 bases). The germline V and J ends were trimmed by 4 bases and 12 bases, with 18 bases remaining between them. The CDR3 covers 13 residues. Germline CDR1 reads MNHEY; CDR2 reads SVGAGI. CDR3: CASSSKPRQEDTF. CDR3 bases: TGTGCCAGCAGTTCGAAACCCCGACAGGAAGACACCTTC.

This chain uses TRBV5-1 with TRBJ2-3; 10 nucleotides agree with TRBD2. Looked up from germline, CDR1 is SGHRS and CDR2 is YFSETQ. This CDR3 has 15 residues. Unmatched junction bases numbered 1, after V lost 2 bases and J lost 1 base. As DNA, the CDR3 is TGCGCCAGCAGCTTCGGGACTAGCGGCACAGATACGCAGTATTTT. This codes for CASSFGTSGTDTQYF.

This clone appeared a single time. As DNA, the CDR3 is TGCGCCAGCAGCTTGGGTCGGGACAATCTAGTTGATACGCAGTATTTT. Its translation: CASSLGRDNLVDTQYF. The chain uses TRBV5-1 and TRBJ2-3; tentative D call: TRBD1 (6 bases). The CDR3 totals 16 residues. The germline V gene has CDR1 SGHRS and CDR2 YFSETQ. Trimming removed 0 bases at V and 6 bases at J, with 17 bases between.

V gene TRBV11-3 combines with J gene TRBJ2-7; possible D gene TRBD1, 5 bases. Trimming left V 7 bases short and J 7 bases short, with 17 bases between. The CDR3 runs 13 residues. Per the germline V gene, CDR1 is SGHNT and CDR2 is YENEEA. Written as DNA, the CDR3 is TGTGCCAGCACCAGACAGCAGGGCGTGGAGCAGTACTTC. Amino acid sequence: CASTRQQGVEQYF.

V gene TRBV4-2 combines with J gene TRBJ1-1, with a possible D match to TRBD1 (5 bases). The CDR3 sequence is 18 residues long. Germline V CDR1 and CDR2: LGHNA, YNFKEQ. V was clipped by 4 bases and J by 4 bases, with 25 bases between them. This chain's CDR3 is CASSLRSGTGRGGTEAFF. CDR3 sequence (DNA): TGTGCCAGCAGCCTTCGATCCGGGACGGGGCGGGGTGGCACTGAAGCTTTCTTT.

This chain uses TRBV3-1 (or the pseudogene TRBV3-2) with TRBJ1-5; 9 positions agree with TRBD1. The germline V gene encodes CDR1 LGHDT and CDR2 YNNKEL (reference sequence). The CDR3 loop spans 14 amino acids. Germline trimming cut 4 bases from V and 5 bases from J; bases unmatched to any gene: 3. The CDR3 DNA is TGTGCCAGCAGCCCGAGGACAGGGGATCAGCCCCAGCATTTT. Its protein is CASSPRTGDQPQHF.

Written as DNA, the CDR3 is TGTGCCAGTAGTACCCTGGGAGGGTACGAGCAGTACTTC. Its protein is CASSTLGGYEQYF. The chain links TRBV19 to TRBJ2-7; TRBD2 aligns across 7 bases. Trimming removed 4 bases from V and 4 bases from J; junction bases left unmatched: 4. The CDR3 sequence is 13 residues long. The germline gives CDR1 LNHDA, CDR2 SQIVND (reference sequence).

The rearrangement uses TRBV2 and TRBJ2-1, with D possibly TRBD2 on 6 matching bases. This CDR3 is built from 14 residues. Per germline, CDR1 SNHLY and CDR2 FYNNEI. V was pared by 7 bases and J by 6 bases, with 16 bases between. The CDR3 bases are TGTGCCAGCATTCGCCGGGAGCGCAGCAATGAGCAGTTCTTC. It specifies CASIRRERSNEQFF. Full variable domain (missing parts from reference TRBV2 and TRBJ2-1): EPEVTQTPSHQVTQMGQEVILRCVPISNHLYFYWYRQILGQKVEFLVSFYNNEISEKSEIFDDQFSVERPDGSNFTLKIRSTKLEDSAMYFCASIRRERSNEQFFGPGTRLTVL.

The chain has TRBV18 and TRBJ1-2; 12 nucleotides agree with TRBD1. Germline lookup yields CDR1 KGHSH and CDR2 LQKENI. V lost 5 bases and J lost 4; bases outside the gene matches: 5. This CDR3 contains 15 residues. The CDR3 is CASSTGTGGGYGYTF. CDR3 DNA: TGTGCCAGCTCAACAGGGACAGGGGGCGGCTATGGCTACACCTTC.

The chain links TRBV19 to TRBJ2-1; 9 positions agree with TRBD1. This CDR3 is built from 17 residues. Looked up from germline, CDR1 is LNHDA and CDR2 is SQIVND (reference sequence). The trim removed 6 bases at V and 6 bases at J, leaving 15 bases unmatched. The DNA of the CDR3 is TGTGCCAGTAGGACGACGCCCGGGACAGGGAGAGTCAATGAGCAGTTCTTC. Encoded protein: CASRTTPGTGRVNEQFF.